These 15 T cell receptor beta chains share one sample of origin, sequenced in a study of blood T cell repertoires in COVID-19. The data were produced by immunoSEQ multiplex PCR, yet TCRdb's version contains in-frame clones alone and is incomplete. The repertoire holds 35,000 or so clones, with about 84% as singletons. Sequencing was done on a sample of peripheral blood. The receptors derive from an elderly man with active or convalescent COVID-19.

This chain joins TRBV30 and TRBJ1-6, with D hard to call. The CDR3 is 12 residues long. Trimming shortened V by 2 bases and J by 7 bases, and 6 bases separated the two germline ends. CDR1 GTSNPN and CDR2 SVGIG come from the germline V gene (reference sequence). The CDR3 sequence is CAWSYSNSPLHF. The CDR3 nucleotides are TGTGCCTGGAGTTATTCCAATTCACCCCTCCACTTT.

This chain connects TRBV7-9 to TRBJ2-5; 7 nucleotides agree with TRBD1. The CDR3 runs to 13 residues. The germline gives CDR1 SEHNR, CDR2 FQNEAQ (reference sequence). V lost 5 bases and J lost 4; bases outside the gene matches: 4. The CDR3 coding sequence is TGTGCCAGCAGCCCGCGACAGGGAGAGACCCAGTACTTC. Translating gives CASSPRQGETQYF.

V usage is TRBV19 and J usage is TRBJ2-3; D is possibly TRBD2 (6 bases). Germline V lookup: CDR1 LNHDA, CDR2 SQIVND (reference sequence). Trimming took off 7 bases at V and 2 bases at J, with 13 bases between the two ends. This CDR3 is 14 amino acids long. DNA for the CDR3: TGTGCCAGTAACTTGGCGGGACCCACAGATACGCAGTATTTT. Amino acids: CASNLAGPTDTQYF.

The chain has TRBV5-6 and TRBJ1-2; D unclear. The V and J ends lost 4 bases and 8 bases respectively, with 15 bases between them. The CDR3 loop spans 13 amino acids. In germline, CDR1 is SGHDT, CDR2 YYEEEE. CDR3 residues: CASSLRRAEGYTF. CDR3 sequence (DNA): TGTGCCAGCAGCCTCCGGAGGGCGGAGGGCTACACCTTC.

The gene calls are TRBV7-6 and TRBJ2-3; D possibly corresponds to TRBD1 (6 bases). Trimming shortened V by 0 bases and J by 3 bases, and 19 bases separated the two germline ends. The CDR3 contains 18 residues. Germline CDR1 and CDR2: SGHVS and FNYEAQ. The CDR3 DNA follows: TGTGCCAGCAGCTTAGCGCCAAGGACAGCTAGCTTGACAGATACGCAGTATTTT. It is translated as CASSLAPRTASLTDTQYF.

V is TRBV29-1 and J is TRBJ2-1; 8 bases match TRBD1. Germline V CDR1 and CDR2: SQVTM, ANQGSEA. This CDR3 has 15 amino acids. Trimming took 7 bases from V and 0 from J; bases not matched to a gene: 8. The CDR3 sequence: CSARTGSSSYNEQFF. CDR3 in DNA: TGCAGCGCCCGGACAGGGTCAAGCTCCTACAATGAGCAGTTCTTC.

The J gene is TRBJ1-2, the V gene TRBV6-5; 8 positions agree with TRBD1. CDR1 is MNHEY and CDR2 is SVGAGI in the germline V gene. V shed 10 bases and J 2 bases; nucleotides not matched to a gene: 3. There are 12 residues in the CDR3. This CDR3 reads CATTGANYGYTF. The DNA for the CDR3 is TGTGCCACGACAGGGGCAAACTATGGCTACACCTTC.

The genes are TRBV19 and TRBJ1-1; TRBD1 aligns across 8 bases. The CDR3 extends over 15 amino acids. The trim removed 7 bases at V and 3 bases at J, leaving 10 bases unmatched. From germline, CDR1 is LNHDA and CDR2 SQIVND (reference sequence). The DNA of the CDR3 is TGTGCCAGTACCCTCTGGGCACAGGGGGACACTGAAGCTTTCTTT. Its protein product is CASTLWAQGDTEAFF.

The CDR3 loop reads CASSNTRGGYEQYF. For the CDR3, the DNA is TGCGCCAGCAGCAACACCAGGGGCGGGTACGAGCAGTACTTC. The gene calls are TRBV5-1 and TRBJ2-7; TRBD1 is a possible D gene (6 bases). This CDR3 has 14 amino acids. With 4 bases removed from V and 4 bases from J, the gap between germline ends came to 15 bases. The germline V gene has CDR1 SGHRS and CDR2 YFSETQ.

DNA of the CDR3: TGTGCCAGCAGCTTGGCCCGGGGACAGGGCGGCGGGGAGCTGTTTTTT. Translated, it gives CASSLARGQGGGELFF. The genes are TRBV5-8 and TRBJ2-2, with 9 bases lining up with TRBD1. The CDR3 is 16 residues long. Germline CDR1 SGHTS, CDR2 YDEGEE. The junction had 7 bases not matched to a gene; V was cut back by 0 bases and J by 7 bases.

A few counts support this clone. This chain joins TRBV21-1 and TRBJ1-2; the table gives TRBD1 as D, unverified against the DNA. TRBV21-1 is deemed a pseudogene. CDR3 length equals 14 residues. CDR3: CASWFPYQDYGYTF. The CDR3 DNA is TGTGCCAGCTGGTTCCCCTATCAGGACTATGGCTACACCTTC.

The CDR3 here is CATSRGGTGANYGYTF. In DNA form, the CDR3 reads TGTGCCACCAGCAGAGGCGGGACAGGGGCTAACTATGGCTACACCTTC. The V and J genes are TRBV15 and TRBJ1-2, with 10 positions matching TRBD1. Germline V CDR1 and CDR2: LNHNV, YYDKDF (reference sequence). This CDR3 contains 16 residues. The ends lost 1 base at V and 0 bases at J; junction bases unmatched: 2.

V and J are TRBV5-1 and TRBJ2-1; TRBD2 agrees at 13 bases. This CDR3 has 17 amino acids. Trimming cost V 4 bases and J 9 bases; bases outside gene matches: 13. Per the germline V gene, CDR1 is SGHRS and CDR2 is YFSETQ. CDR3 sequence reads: CASSLRSWTSGSGEQFF. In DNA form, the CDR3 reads TGCGCCAGCAGCCTCCGGAGCTGGACTAGCGGGAGTGGTGAGCAGTTCTTC.

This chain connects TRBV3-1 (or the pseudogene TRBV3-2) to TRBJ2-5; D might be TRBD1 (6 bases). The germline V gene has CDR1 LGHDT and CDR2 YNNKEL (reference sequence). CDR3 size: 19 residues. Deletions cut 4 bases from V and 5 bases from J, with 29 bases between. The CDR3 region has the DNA TGTGCCAGCAGCCCTCCCGGACAGACACCTCGGTTGGGGAGCGAGACCCAGTACTTC. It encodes CASSPPGQTPRLGSETQYF.

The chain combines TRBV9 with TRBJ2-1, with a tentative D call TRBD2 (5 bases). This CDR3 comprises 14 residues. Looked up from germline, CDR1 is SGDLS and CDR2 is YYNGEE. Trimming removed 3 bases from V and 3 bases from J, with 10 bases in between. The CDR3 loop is CASSAAEVYNEQFF. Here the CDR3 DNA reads TGTGCCAGCAGCGCGGCGGAGGTCTACAATGAGCAGTTCTTC.